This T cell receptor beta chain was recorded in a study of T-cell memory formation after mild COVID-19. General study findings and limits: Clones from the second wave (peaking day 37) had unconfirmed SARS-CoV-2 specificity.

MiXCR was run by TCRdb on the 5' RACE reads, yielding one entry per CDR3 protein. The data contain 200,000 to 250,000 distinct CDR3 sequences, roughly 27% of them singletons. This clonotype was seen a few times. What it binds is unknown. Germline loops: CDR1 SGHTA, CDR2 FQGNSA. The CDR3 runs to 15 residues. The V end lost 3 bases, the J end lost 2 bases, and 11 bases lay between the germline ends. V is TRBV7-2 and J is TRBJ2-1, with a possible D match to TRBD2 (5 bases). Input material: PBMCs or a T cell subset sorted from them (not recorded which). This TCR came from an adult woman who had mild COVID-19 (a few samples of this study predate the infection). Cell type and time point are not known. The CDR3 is CASSFEADPYNEQFF. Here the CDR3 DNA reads TGTGCCAGCAGCTTTGAAGCGGATCCCTACAATGAGCAGTTCTTC.